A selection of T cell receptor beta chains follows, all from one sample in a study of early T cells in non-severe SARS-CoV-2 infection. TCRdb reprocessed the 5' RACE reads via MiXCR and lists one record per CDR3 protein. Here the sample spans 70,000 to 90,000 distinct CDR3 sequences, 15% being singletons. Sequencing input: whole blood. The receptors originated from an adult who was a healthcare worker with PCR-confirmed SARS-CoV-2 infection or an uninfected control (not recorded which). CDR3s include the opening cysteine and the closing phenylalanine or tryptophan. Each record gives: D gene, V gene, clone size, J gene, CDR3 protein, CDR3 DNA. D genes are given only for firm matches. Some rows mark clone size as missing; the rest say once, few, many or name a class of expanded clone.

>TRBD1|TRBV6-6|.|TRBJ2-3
CASSRTGGSQYF
TGTGCCAGCAGTAGGACAGGGGGATCTCAGTATTTT
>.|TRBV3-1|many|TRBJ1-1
CASSQDGGAGTEAFF
TGTGCCAGCAGCCAAGATGGGGGCGCGGGGACTGAAGCTTTCTTT
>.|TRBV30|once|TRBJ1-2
CAWDRPPYGYTF
TGTGCCTGGGATCGCCCCCCCTATGGCTACACCTTC
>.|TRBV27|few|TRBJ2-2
CASSLSYPTGELFF
TGTGCCAGCAGTTTATCTTACCCCACCGGGGAGCTGTTTTTT
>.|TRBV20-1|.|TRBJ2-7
CSARKAGSYEQYF
TGCAGTGCTAGAAAGGCCGGCTCCTACGAGCAGTACTTC
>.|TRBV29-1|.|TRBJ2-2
CSVVRGGELFF
TGCAGCGTTGTACGGGGCGGGGAGCTGTTTTTT
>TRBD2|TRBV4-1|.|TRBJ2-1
CASSQITGGYNEQFF
TGCGCCAGCAGCCAAATCACGGGAGGGTACAATGAGCAGTTCTTC
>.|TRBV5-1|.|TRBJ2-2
CASSFVGGAGELFF
TGCGCCAGCAGCTTTGTCGGGGGAGCCGGGGAGCTGTTTTTT
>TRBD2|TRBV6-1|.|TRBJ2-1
CASGGGGAGGRQEQFF
TGTGCCAGCGGCGGGGGGGGAGCTGGCGGGAGGCAGGAGCAGTTCTTC
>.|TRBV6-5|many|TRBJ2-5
CASSSRQTQYF
TGTGCCAGCAGTTCCAGACAGACCCAGTACTTC
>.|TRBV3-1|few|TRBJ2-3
CASSRGSGKAGDTQYF
TGTGCCAGCAGCCGTGGTAGTGGGAAAGCCGGAGATACGCAGTATTTT
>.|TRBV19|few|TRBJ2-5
CASSGGTPGETQYF
TGTGCCAGTAGTGGCGGGACCCCGGGAGAGACCCAGTACTTC
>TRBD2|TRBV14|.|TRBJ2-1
CASSLFSGNEQFF
TGTGCCAGCAGCTTGTTTAGCGGGAATGAGCAGTTCTTC
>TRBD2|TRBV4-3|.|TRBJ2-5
CASSQGAAGDQETQYF
TGCGCCAGCAGCCAAGGCGCGGCGGGGGACCAAGAGACCCAGTACTTC
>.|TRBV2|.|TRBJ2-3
CASSEAVYTSTDTQYF
TGTGCCAGCAGTGAAGCGGTTTACACGAGCACAGATACGCAGTATTTT
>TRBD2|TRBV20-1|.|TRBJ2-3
CSARLAGGFGTQYF
TGCAGTGCTAGACTAGCGGGAGGTTTTGGTACGCAGTATTTT
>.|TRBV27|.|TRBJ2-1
CATQTRVGPYNEQFF
TGTGCCACCCAAACTCGGGTGGGGCCCTACAATGAGCAGTTCTTC
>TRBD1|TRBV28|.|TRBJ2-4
CASRARQGENIQYF
TGTGCCAGCCGTGCGAGACAGGGAGAAAACATTCAGTACTTC
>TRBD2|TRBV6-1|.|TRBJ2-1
CASSGTSPFF
TGTGCCAGCAGTGGGACTAGCCCGTTCTTC
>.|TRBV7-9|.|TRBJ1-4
CASSSVTARGEKLFF
TGTGCCAGCAGCTCTGTAACAGCCAGGGGAGAAAAACTGTTTTTT
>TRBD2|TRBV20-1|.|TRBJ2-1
CSARASGGSPEQFF
TGCAGTGCTAGAGCATCGGGAGGCTCTCCTGAGCAGTTCTTC
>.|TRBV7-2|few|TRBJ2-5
CASSSTGTQETQYF
TGTGCCAGCAGCTCAACCGGGACCCAAGAGACCCAGTACTTC
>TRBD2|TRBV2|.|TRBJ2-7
CASSDLAGPYEQYF
TGTGCCAGCAGTGATTTAGCGGGACCCTACGAGCAGTACTTC
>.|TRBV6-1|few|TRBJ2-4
CASSEAGPNIQYF
TGTGCCAGCAGTGAAGCCGGACCTAACATTCAGTACTTC
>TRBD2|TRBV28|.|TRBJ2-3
CASSFTSGRQYF
TGTGCCAGCAGTTTTACTAGCGGGAGACAGTATTTT
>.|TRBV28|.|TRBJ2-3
CASSLNRHTDTQYF
TGTGCCAGCAGTCTAAACCGGCACACAGATACGCAGTATTTT
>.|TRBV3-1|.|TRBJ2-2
CASSQVGAEANTGELFF
TGTGCCAGCAGCCAAGTCGGAGCGGAGGCGAACACCGGGGAGCTGTTTTTT
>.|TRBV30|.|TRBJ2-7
CAWSGGRTAYEQYF
TGTGCCTGGAGTGGGGGGCGAACAGCCTACGAGCAGTACTTC
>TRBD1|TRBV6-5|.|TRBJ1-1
CASSPDREEAFF
TGTGCCAGCAGTCCCGACAGGGAGGAAGCTTTCTTT
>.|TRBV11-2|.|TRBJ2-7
CASSLNRFPYEQYF
TGTGCCAGCAGCTTGAACAGGTTCCCCTACGAGCAGTACTTC